The TCR beta chain under discussion was sequenced for a study of beta chain features in type 1 diabetes. Study information: Healthy donors, compared against patients, showed similar age, gender and cell yields.

Expressed TCRB transcripts were sequenced because the entire RNA isolate underwent reverse transcription. Method: immunoSEQ multiplex PCR; TCRdb's copy keeps in-frame clones and lacks some. The data contain around 190,000 clones, around 13% of them singletons. In regard to this clone: Its antigen is undetermined.

Study-level results: Compared with healthy donors, patients appeared to share more similar naive, central memory and regulatory TCRB repertoires.

The material sequenced was central memory CD4+ T cells from blood. This TCR came from a woman younger than 35 in good health.

The CDR3 spells CASSRRQGADSQAFF. The CDR3, as DNA: TGTGCCAGCAGCCGGCGACAGGGGGCGGATTCTCAAGCTTTCTTT. The rearrangement joins TRBV14 to TRBJ1-1; 10 positions agree with TRBD1. Germline V CDR1 and CDR2: SGHDN, FVKESK. V shed 4 bases and J 9 bases; nucleotides not matched to a gene: 11. This CDR3 has 15 residues.